This TCR beta chain was observed in a study of glioma-infiltrating T cells after dendritic cell vaccination. Study context: Patients received autologous tumor lysate-pulsed dendritic cell vaccination between 2003 and 2012.

The immunoSEQ assay amplified TCRB CDR3 from up to 2 ug DNA. TCRdb's table, derived via immunoSEQ multiplex PCR, lists solely in-frame clones and lacks some. The data contain some 70,000 clones, roughly 79% of them singletons. This CDR3 comprises 14 residues. Per the germline V gene, CDR1 is ENHRY and CDR2 is SYGVKD. V dropped 6 bases and J dropped 2; count of bases not matched to a gene: 1. Study-level results: Higher pretreatment TIL content predicted longer progression-free time and survival. Only a small number of patients had complete blood and tumor samples.

Details on this clone: Its antigen is currently unknown.

The chain links TRBV10-3 to TRBJ2-6; 7 positions match TRBD2. This TCR was sampled from a human donor with glioblastoma. The material was blood, obtained before dendritic cell vaccination. DNA of the CDR3: TGTGCCATCAGCAGCGGGGCTGGGGCCAACGTCCTGACTTTC. This codes for CAISSGAGANVLTF.